The 5 T cell receptor beta chains reported below all come from one sample, sequenced in a study of human T cells and chemical hapten exposure. TCRdb re-analysed the RACE reads in MiXCR, keeping a single row per CDR3 protein. The sample yields fewer than 300,000 distinct CDR3 sequences, roughly 7.4% seen once. Time point given: pre-sensitization, week 0. Treatment noted: therapeutic diphenylcyclopropenone sensitization with weekly scalp DPC. This material consisted of whole blood, taken in connection with sensitization to the hapten diphenylcyclopropenone (DPC). All receptors come from a young man with alopecia areata. Some clones in this sample may be carry-over from other donors' samples.

This clonotype was seen only a few times. This chain connects TRBV5-1 to TRBJ2-5, with D unresolved. The V gene lost 0 bases and the J gene lost 7 bases, with 13 bases spanning the gap. There are 14 residues in the CDR3. The germline CDR1 and CDR2 sequences are SGHRS and YFSETQ. Here the CDR3 reads CASSLAQILGTQYF. Here the CDR3 DNA reads TGCGCCAGCAGCTTGGCCCAGATTTTGGGGACCCAGTACTTC.

The chain links TRBV27 to TRBJ1-5; TRBD1 matches at 10 bases. The CDR3 sequence is 15 residues long. The V gene end was trimmed by 2 bases and the J gene end by 6 bases; junction bases not matched to a gene: 4. Germline-derived CDR1 and CDR2 are MNHEY and SMNVEV (reference sequence). DNA for the CDR3: TGTGCCAGCAGTTTAGCCGGGACAGGGGCTCAGCCCCAGCATTTT. Translation: CASSLAGTGAQPQHF.

The CDR3 DNA reads as TGCAGCGTTCTCGGCCGGAGCTCTGGGGCCAACGTCCTGACTTTC. Its translation is CSVLGRSSGANVLTF. The chain has TRBV29-1 and TRBJ2-6, with no clear D. This CDR3 spans 15 amino acids. V lost 5 bases and J lost 0, with 11 bases in between. Germline V CDR1 and CDR2: SQVTM, ANQGSEA.

This clonotype was counted only a few times. The chain couples TRBV24-1 to TRBJ2-4; 8 bases match TRBD1. The CDR3 spans 15 residues. CDR1 and CDR2 from the germline V gene are KGHDR and SFDVKD. V was pared by 3 bases and J by 4 bases, with 4 bases of the junction left unmatched. CDR3 sequence: CATSDPRTGKNIQYF. In DNA, the CDR3 is TGTGCCACCAGTGATCCTAGGACAGGGAAAAACATTCAGTACTTC.

This clonotype was seen at least ten times. This chain links TRBV20-1 with TRBJ1-5; D is unclear. There are 13 residues in the CDR3. Deletions cut 1 base from V and 6 bases from J, with 10 bases between. Germline CDR1 is DFQATT and CDR2 is SNEGSKA (reference sequence). Here the CDR3 reads CSARATDLQPQHF. The CDR3, as DNA: TGCAGTGCTAGAGCGACGGACCTTCAGCCCCAGCATTTT.